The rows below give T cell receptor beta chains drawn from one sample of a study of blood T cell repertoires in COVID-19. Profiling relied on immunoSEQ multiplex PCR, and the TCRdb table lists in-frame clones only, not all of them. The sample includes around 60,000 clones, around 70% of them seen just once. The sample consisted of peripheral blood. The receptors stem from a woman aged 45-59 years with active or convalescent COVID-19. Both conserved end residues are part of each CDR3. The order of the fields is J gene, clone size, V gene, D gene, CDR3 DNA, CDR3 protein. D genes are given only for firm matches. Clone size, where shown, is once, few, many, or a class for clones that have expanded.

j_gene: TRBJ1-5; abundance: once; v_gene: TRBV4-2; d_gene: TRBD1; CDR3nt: TGTGCCAGCAGCCTTCAACAGGGGGCTGAGCAGCCCCAGCATTTT; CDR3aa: CASSLQQGAEQPQHF
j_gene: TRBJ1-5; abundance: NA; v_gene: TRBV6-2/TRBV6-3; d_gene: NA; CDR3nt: TGTGCCAGCAGTCAGGACAGCGAGGAAAGCAATCAGCCCCAGCATTTT; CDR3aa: CASSQDSEESNQPQHF
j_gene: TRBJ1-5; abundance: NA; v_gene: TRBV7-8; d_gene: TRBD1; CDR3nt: TGTGCCAGCAGAAAAGGACAGGGGGCATCTAGTCAGCCCCAGCATTTT; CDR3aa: CASRKGQGASSQPQHF
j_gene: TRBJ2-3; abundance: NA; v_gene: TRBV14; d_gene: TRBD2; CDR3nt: TGTGCCAGCAGCCAAGCGAGGACTAGCGCCCTAAACTTT; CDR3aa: CASSQARTSALNF
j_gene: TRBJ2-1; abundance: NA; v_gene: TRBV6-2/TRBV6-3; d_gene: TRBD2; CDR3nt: TGTGCCAGCAGTTACGCGAGCGGGAGGCGAAATGAGCAGTTCTTC; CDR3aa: CASSYASGRRNEQFF
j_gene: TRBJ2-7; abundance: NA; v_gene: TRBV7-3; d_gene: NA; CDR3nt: TGTGCCAGCAGCTTAATCCCCCCAGACAGACCTTACGAGCAGTACTTC; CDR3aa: CASSLIPPDRPYEQYF
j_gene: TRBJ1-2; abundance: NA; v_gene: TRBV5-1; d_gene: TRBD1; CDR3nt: TGCGCCAGCAGCTTGGCCTTACAGGGGGATGGCTACACCTTC; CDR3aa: CASSLALQGDGYTF
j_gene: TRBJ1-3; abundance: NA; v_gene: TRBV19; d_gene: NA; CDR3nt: TGTGCCAGTAGTATAAGCGGGACCGGGGACACCATATATTTT; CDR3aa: CASSISGTGDTIYF
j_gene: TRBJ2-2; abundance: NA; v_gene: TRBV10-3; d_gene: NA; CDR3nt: TGTGCCATCAGATTGACAAGGTCCGGGGAGCTGTTTTTT; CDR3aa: CAIRLTRSGELFF
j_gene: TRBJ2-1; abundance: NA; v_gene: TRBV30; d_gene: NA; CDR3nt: TGTGCCTGGAGTGTATCAGGGTGGGGTGGCGGGAACAATGAGCAGTTCTTC; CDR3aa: CAWSVSGWGGGNNEQFF
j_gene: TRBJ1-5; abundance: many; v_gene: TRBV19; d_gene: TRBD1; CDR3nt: TGTGCCAGTAGTTCGACAGGGGGCAATCAGCCCCAGCATTTT; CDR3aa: CASSSTGGNQPQHF
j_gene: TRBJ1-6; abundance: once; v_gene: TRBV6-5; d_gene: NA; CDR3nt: TGTGCCAGCAGTTACGGGAGTCCGGGCAATTCACCCCTCCACTTT; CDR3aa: CASSYGSPGNSPLHF
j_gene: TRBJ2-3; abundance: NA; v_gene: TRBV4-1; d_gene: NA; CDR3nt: TGCGCCAGCAGCCAAGATGGAGCAAGCCACACAGATACGCAGTATTTT; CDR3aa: CASSQDGASHTDTQYF
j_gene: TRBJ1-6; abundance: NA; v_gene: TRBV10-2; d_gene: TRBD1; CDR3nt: TGCGCCAGCAGTGAGCAGGGGGTTAATTCACCCCTCCACTTT; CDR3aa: CASSEQGVNSPLHF
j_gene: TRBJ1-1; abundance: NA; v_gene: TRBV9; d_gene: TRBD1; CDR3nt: TGTGCCAGCAGCTCAGGCCGCGGGACAGGGGGCCTAGTGAGCACTGAAGCTTTCTTT; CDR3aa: CASSSGRGTGGLVSTEAFF
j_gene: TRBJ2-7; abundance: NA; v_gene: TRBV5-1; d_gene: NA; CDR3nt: TGCGCCAGCAGCTTTCATCGGGACAAAAGCTACGAGCAGTACTTC; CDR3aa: CASSFHRDKSYEQYF
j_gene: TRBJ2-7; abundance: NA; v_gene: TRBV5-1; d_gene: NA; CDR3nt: TGCGCCAGCAGCTTGGCCCAGATCCCCTACGAGCAGTACTTC; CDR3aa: CASSLAQIPYEQYF
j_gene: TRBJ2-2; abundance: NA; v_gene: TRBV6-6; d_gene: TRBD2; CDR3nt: TGTGCCAGCAGTCCCAATGCGGGGGGCAGCGGGGAGCTGTTTTTT; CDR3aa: CASSPNAGGSGELFF
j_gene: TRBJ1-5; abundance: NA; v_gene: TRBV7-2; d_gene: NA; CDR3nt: TGTGCCAGCAGCCCTTCCGTAAGGGGTCAGCCCCAGCATTTT; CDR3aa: CASSPSVRGQPQHF
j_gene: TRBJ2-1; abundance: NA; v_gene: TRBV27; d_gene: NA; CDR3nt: TGTGCCAGCAGTCTTGGGAGTGAGCAGTTCTTC; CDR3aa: CASSLGSEQFF
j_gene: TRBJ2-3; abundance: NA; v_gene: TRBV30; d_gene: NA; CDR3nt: TGTGCCTGGAGCGGTGAAGGACTCGCCAGCACAGATACGCAGTATTTT; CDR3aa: CAWSGEGLASTDTQYF
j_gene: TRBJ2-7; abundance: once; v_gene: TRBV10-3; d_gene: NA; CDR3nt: TGTGCCATCAGTGGTGGACCTCGGGGAATCCTATACGAGCAGTACTTC; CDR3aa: CAISGGPRGILYEQYF